This passage covers 13 T cell receptor beta chains from one sample sequenced in a study of beta chain features in type 1 diabetes. Notes on the study in general: Significant though moderate, a shortening of TCRB CDR3s appeared in all four CD4+ subsets of Type 1 diabetes patients.

Reverse transcribing all isolated RNA meant expressed TCRB transcripts were sequenced. Libraries were prepared by immunoSEQ multiplex PCR; TCRdb keeps only in-frame clonotypes and omits some of them. The sample records under 250,000 clones, roughly 13% being singletons. Their cognate antigens are unknown. Sequencing was done on a sample of naive CD4+ T cells from blood. The receptors stem from a man aged 30 to 39 with type 1 diabetes.

DNA for the CDR3: TGTGCCTGGAGTGTTACCCCGGGCGAGCAGTACTTC. Its translation is CAWSVTPGEQYF. The gene calls are TRBV30 and TRBJ2-7; the D is unclear. CDR3 length: 12 amino acids. V was clipped by 0 bases and J by 6 bases, with 9 bases between them. Looked up from germline, CDR1 is GTSNPN and CDR2 is SVGIG (reference sequence).

This clone was seen only a few times. V gene TRBV18 combines with J gene TRBJ2-7, with 7 bases that match TRBD1. The V and J ends lost 5 bases and 6 bases, in that order; junction bases with no gene match: 7. Germline CDR1 reads KGHSH; CDR2 reads LQKENI. CDR3 length: 13 amino acids. The CDR3 DNA reads as TGTGCCAGCTCATCAGGCGCAGGGGGCGAGCAGTACTTC. Amino acids: CASSSGAGGEQYF.

This clone occurred a few times. The gene calls are TRBV18 and TRBJ2-6; 8 bases align to TRBD1. V was pared by 0 bases and J by 1 base, with 5 bases of the junction left unmatched. The CDR3 has 18 amino acids. CDR1 and CDR2 from the germline V gene are KGHSH and LQKENI. The CDR3 DNA is TGTGCCAGCTCACCACCTTCAGGGGGCCGTTCTGGGGCCAACGTCCTGACTTTC. Protein product: CASSPPSGGRSGANVLTF.

This chain links TRBV30 with TRBJ2-1; the match to TRBD2 covers 13 bases. The length of the CDR3 is 16 residues. CDR1 is GTSNPN and CDR2 is SVGIG in the germline V gene (reference sequence). After removal of 0 bases from V and 4 bases from J, the junction contained 3 bases not matched to a gene. CDR3 sequence (DNA): TGTGCCTGGAGTGTAACGGGACTAGCGGGATACAATGAGCAGTTCTTC. Amino acid sequence: CAWSVTGLAGYNEQFF.

In its sample, this clone was seen a few times. The chain employs TRBV7-2 and TRBJ2-1, with 8 bases that match TRBD2. The CDR3 has 14 residues. V lost 4 bases, J lost 15 bases, and 14 bases stayed unmatched. Looked up from germline, CDR1 is SGHTA and CDR2 is FQGNSA. CDR3 in amino acids: CASSSSLPGLVPFF. DNA for the CDR3: TGTGCCAGCAGCTCATCGCTTCCGGGACTAGTCCCGTTCTTC.

The V call is TRBV4-1, the J call TRBJ2-5, with TRBD1 identical over 9 bases. Unmatched junction bases numbered 7, after V lost 0 bases and J lost 5 bases. Germline loops: CDR1 MGHRA, CDR2 YSYEKL. The CDR3 totals 16 residues. Written as DNA, the CDR3 is TGCGCCAGCAGCCAAGATCACGGGACAGGGCTGGAGACCCAGTACTTC. This codes for CASSQDHGTGLETQYF.

This clone was detected only a few times. The chain uses TRBV7-9 and TRBJ2-6; D remains unclear. The length of the CDR3 is 17 residues. CDR1 and CDR2 from the germline V gene are SEHNR and FQNEAQ (reference sequence). Trimming removed 3 bases at V and 0 bases at J, with 12 bases between. CDR3 DNA sequence: TGTGCCAGCAGCTTCCAGGCTTCCGACTCTGGGGCCAACGTCCTGACTTTC. Its translation: CASSFQASDSGANVLTF. Using reference TRBV7-9 and TRBJ2-6 for the parts outside the CDR3, the full variable domain is DTGVSQNPRHKITKRGQNVTFRCDPISEHNRLYWYRQTLGQGPEFLTYFQNEAQLEKSRLLSDRFSAERPKGSFSTLEIQRTEQGDSAMYLCASSFQASDSGANVLTFGAGSRLTVL.

V gene TRBV19 combines with J gene TRBJ2-5, with D possibly matching TRBD2 (5 bases). Germline V gene lookup returns CDR1 LNHDA and CDR2 SQIVND (reference sequence). Between the trimmed V and J ends, which lost 6 bases and 5 bases, there was a span of 19 bases. This CDR3 is 15 amino acids long. In DNA form, the CDR3 reads TGTGCCAGTAGCCAAGAGGTGGCCGGCGGGGAGACCCAGTACTTC. It yields the protein CASSQEVAGGETQYF.

Concerning this clone itself: Distinct nucleotide sequences in the sample also encode this CDR3. The rearrangement joins TRBV6-5 to TRBJ1-2; maybe TRBD1 (5 bases). Germline assignment: CDR1 MNHEY and CDR2 SVGAGI. Deletions cut 2 bases from V and 4 bases from J, with 8 bases between. The CDR3 has 13 amino acids. The CDR3 spells CASSYTGGYGYTF. The CDR3 DNA sequence: TGTGCCAGCAGTTACACGGGGGGCTATGGCTACACCTTC.

This clone turned up a few times. This chain joins TRBV4-1 and TRBJ2-6; D might be TRBD2 (6 bases). Germline lookup yields CDR1 MGHRA and CDR2 YSYEKL. The germline V and J ends were trimmed by 6 bases and 4 bases, with 10 bases remaining between them. This CDR3 spans 14 amino acids. CDR3: CASSGGFGANVLTF. CDR3 sequence (DNA): TGCGCCAGCAGTGGGGGGTTCGGGGCCAACGTCCTGACTTTC.

The gene calls are TRBV7-8 and TRBJ2-4, with D perhaps TRBD2 (5 bases). CDR1 is SGHVS and CDR2 is FQNEAQ in the germline V gene. The CDR3 is 14 residues long. The V end lost 7 bases, the J end lost 9 bases, and 19 bases lay between the germline ends. In DNA, the CDR3 is TGTGCCAGCACCCCTAGAGAGGGAAGCAGCATTCAGTACTTC. As protein: CASTPREGSSIQYF.

This clone was counted only a few times. V gene TRBV18 combines with J gene TRBJ2-5, with TRBD1 identical over 8 bases. The CDR3 is 17 residues long. J was trimmed by 5 bases and V by 1 base; bases with no gene match: 12. Germline CDR1 reads KGHSH; CDR2 reads LQKENI. The CDR3 DNA follows: TGTGCCAGCTCACCACTGGCGGACACAGGGGGTCGGGAGACCCAGTACTTC. Encoded protein: CASSPLADTGGRETQYF.

The chain links TRBV30 to TRBJ1-1; 8 nucleotides match TRBD1. The germline V gene has CDR1 GTSNPN and CDR2 SVGIG (reference sequence). Losses at the gene ends were 6 bases for V and 0 bases for J; bases not matched to a gene: 3. The CDR3 totals 13 residues. CDR3 bases: TGTGCCTGTCAACAGGGGGTGAACACTGAAGCTTTCTTT. The encoded protein is CACQQGVNTEAFF.